This TCR beta chain derives from a study of blood T cell repertoires in COVID-19. Per the original methods: Reference gene primers were amplified, and this amplification served to estimate nucleated cell counts. TCRdb keeps only in-frame clones here, not all; method: immunoSEQ multiplex PCR. V, J and clone size are those of that table, while D and trimming were read from the DNA. The sample lists roughly 160,000 clones; 88% were seen once. This CDR3 region has 15 residues. Trimming shortened V by 6 bases and J by 2 bases, and 16 bases separated the two germline ends. Germline V gives CDR1 MNHEY, CDR2 SVGEGT. This clone was recorded once.

The source is a man between 45 and 60 years old who had recovered from COVID-19. The chain links TRBV6-2 or TRBV6-3 to TRBJ1-2; a possible D gene is TRBD1 (5 bases). Sample: peripheral blood. The CDR3 DNA reads TGTGCCAGCAGCCCTCCCGACGGGGGGAACTATGGCTACACCTTC. Amino acid sequence: CASSPPDGGNYGYTF.